Sequencing of this T cell receptor (beta chain) was carried out in a study of T cell repertoires in cytomegalovirus infection. Overall study context: It was the public TCR beta signatures that indicated both CMV infection and matching HLA type. Regarding the study as a whole: Clonotype analysis showed dominance of the ex vivo response by HLA-C-restricted CMV-specific TCR beta clonotypes.

This CDR3 spans 14 amino acids. The V gene's germline CDR1 is SQVTM and CDR2 ANQGSEA. V shed 5 bases and J shed 3 bases, with 16 bases lying between them. Ten or more counts support this clonotype. What it binds is not known. TCRdb recomputed calls from the reads with MiXCR, one row per CDR3 protein. The table has 110,000 to 150,000 distinct CDR3 sequences, over 25% seen once. This chain uses TRBV29-1 with TRBJ1-1; D might be TRBD1 (6 bases). The source is a human donor in good health (CMV status not recorded). Some clones in this sample may be carry-over from other donors' samples. This specimen was CD8+ T cells from cultured PBMCs, taken from culture after CMV antigen stimulation. The DNA for the CDR3 is TGCAGCGTTATACCCTCCGGGGGGCACACTGAAGCTTTCTTT. Translated, it gives CSVIPSGGHTEAFF.